This entry is about one TCR beta chain. Its antigen remains unidentified. With molecular barcodes, quantitative 5'-RACE was used to make the TCR beta libraries. One entry per CDR3 protein, called by TCRdb with MiXCR from the 5' RACE reads. The sample has just under 550,000 distinct CDR3 sequences, 10% to 15% seen once; the top ten hold under 7.5%. This record comes from a study of CD8 T cells in ankylosing spondylitis. General study results and limits: In synovial fluid and blood from reactive arthritis, some motif variants were previously reported. Reportedly, significant enrichment of disease-linked clones occurred in matched ankylosing spondylitis synovial fluid. For ankylosing spondylitis blood, a TCR beta motif of eight or nine highly homologous variants appeared characteristic.

The V gene's germline CDR1 is LNHNV and CDR2 YYDKDF (reference sequence). This CDR3 has 15 amino acids. The V end was cut by 1 base, the J end by 7 bases, with 13 bases between. This sequence originates from a male donor with ankylosing spondylitis. This rearrangement joins TRBV15 to TRBJ1-4; D uncertain. The sequenced material came from blood, either unsorted or a sorted T cell fraction (not recorded which). CDR3 nucleotide sequence: TGTGCCACCAGCAGAGCCTCCGGTTTCGCTGAAAAACTGTTTTTT. Residues: CATSRASGFAEKLFF.